In its sample, the clone carrying this TCR beta chain was seen many times. Its matching antigen is unknown. Tagging with unique molecular identifiers was a feature of the TCR beta cDNA libraries. Each CDR3 protein is one row after TCRdb ran MiXCR on the PCR reads. The sample has about 200,000 distinct CDR3 sequences; 25% to 30% are singletons. This specimen comes from a study of post-analysis software for immune sequencing data. Study-wide findings and caveats: Samples made in the same batch grouped tightly together by F measure. There was significantly lower normalized Chao1 diversity in multiple sclerosis patients than in controls. Five TRBV segments appeared more often in patients than in controls, and TRBV5-6, TRBV5-1 and TRBV20-1 were among these.

V dropped 2 bases and J dropped 6; count of bases not matched to a gene: 6. Germline V gene sequence: CDR1 MNHEY, CDR2 SMNVEV (reference sequence). CDR3 length: 15 amino acids. The source is a girl between 2 and 17 years old with multiple sclerosis. Material for sequencing was blood. V gene TRBV27 combines with J gene TRBJ2-5; 10 bases are a match to TRBD1. Here the CDR3 reads CASSLRRQGAKTQYF. The CDR3 bases are TGTGCCAGCAGTTTACGCAGACAGGGGGCAAAGACCCAGTACTTC.